This note documents a single T cell receptor (beta chain) sequence. Its antigen target is currently unknown. Base qualities are not at hand, and no much larger clone is one base apart. Libraries were made using the immunoSEQ multiplex PCR assay. For the original study's pipeline: Repertoires were summarized in terms of richness and clonality, and significantly expanded and contracted clones between pre- and post-therapy samples were identified. The table was pulled from immuneACCESS by TCRdb, which kept in-frame rearrangements only. Such tables lose some clones; where checked, under half of the loss comes from unresolved V genes, and the rest has no known cause. V and J calls and clone size are those listed in that table; D and trimming were worked out from the DNA. Across this sample there are over 45,000 clones, with roughly 91% seen only once. The ten largest clones take up roughly 3.7% of the sample.

The data were obtained in a study of neoadjuvant nivolumab and ipilimumab in lung cancer (dated by TCRdb to about 2020). Background on the whole study: Intravenous nivolumab was dosed at 3 mg/kg on days 1, 15 and 29, and in the combination arm ipilimumab 1 mg/kg was added on day 1 only. The primary trial endpoint was the major pathologic response (MPR) rate in the intention-to-treat population in each study arm. In the trial, approximately 45 patients with operable NSCLC were treated, of whom around 23 were randomized to nivolumab monotherapy and some 20 to nivolumab plus ipilimumab. The study compared TCR repertoires in pretherapy (baseline) peripheral blood with TCR repertoires in tumors resected at surgery after neoadjuvant immune checkpoint blockade. Matched pretherapy and resected tumor pairs were analyzed for seven patients: four treated with nivolumab and three with nivolumab plus ipilimumab. General study outcomes and caveats: There was no significant correlation between TCR clonality and pathologic tumor regression, and just a single major-pathologic-response sample was available for the clonality-regression analysis. TCR sequencing was performed in a small number of samples. Greater TCR richness and clonality were observed in resected tumors than in tumor-adjacent uninvolved lung, and increases were observed in more dual-therapy-treated tumors. A positive correlation was observed between pretherapy blood TCR richness and richness in tumors resected after neoadjuvant therapy (Spearman R = 0.82). From pretherapy to surgery, tumor T-cell richness and clonality went up in three of three dual-therapy tumors, versus only two of four nivolumab-treated tumors.

In the paper's terms, the time point label means: pretherapy, before neoadjuvant immune checkpoint inhibitors. Samples came from the phase 2 randomized NEOSTAR trial, which tested neoadjuvant nivolumab or nivolumab plus ipilimumab followed by surgery in operable NSCLC. V is shortened by 4 bases, J by 0 bases, and the region joining them spans 10 bases. CDR1 and CDR2 are read off the germline V gene (reference sequence) as SGHNT and YYREEE. The CDR3 covers 15 residues, taking in both the cysteine and the phenylalanine. Of the read, only the CDR3 DNA is kept; its 45 bases are in frame from base 1. The TCR originated in an adult with non-small cell lung cancer. Some clones in this sample may be carry-over from other donors' samples. The chain joins TRBV5-4 to TRBJ2-2, with an unclear D gene assignment. Sequencing was performed on blood, taken before neoadjuvant nivolumab, alone or with ipilimumab. The nucleotide sequence reads as follows: TGTGCCAGCAGCCCCGGGTGGGCGAACACCGGGGAGCTGTTTTTT. This yields the protein CASSPGWANTGELFF.